This T cell receptor beta chain comes out of a study of beta chain features in type 1 diabetes. Findings of the study overall: Compared to healthy donors, patients appeared to have naive, central memory and Treg TCRB repertoires that were more alike. Moderate but significant shortening of TCRB CDR3s was recorded in all four CD4+ subsets from Type 1 diabetes patients.

Investigators reverse transcribed all isolated RNA, so they sequenced expressed TCRB transcripts. Naive, central memory and regulatory T cell samples came to a mean of approximately 3.57 million reads. Measured with immunoSEQ multiplex PCR; TCRdb has only the in-frame clones, and not every one. The repertoire holds about 660,000 clones, around an eighth seen once, with roughly 0.04% in the top ten. One heparinised draw of blood, averaging roughly 110 mL, came from each donor. In all sorted populations, purity surpassed 95%. As concerns this clone: The antigen remains unidentified.

The CDR3 is 14 residues long. Germline CDR1 is WSHSY and CDR2 is SAAADI. V dropped 6 bases and J dropped 6 bases, with 18 bases sitting between them. The sequence was collected from a man in his late teens or twenties with type 1 diabetes. The sequenced material came from naive CD4+ T cells from blood. The rearrangement links TRBV10-2 to TRBJ2-7; perhaps TRBD1 as D (6 bases). This chain's CDR3 is CASSDTQQGSEQYF. CDR3 DNA sequence: TGCGCCAGCAGCGACACACAACAGGGCAGCGAGCAGTACTTC.